Presented here are 11 T cell receptor beta chains from one specimen sequenced in a study of CD8 T cells in ankylosing spondylitis. In TCRdb, the 5' RACE reads were re-called with MiXCR into one record per CDR3 protein. Among under 150,000 distinct CDR3 sequences listed, 7% to 10% were seen once. The sequencing input was blood, either unsorted or a sorted T cell fraction (not recorded which). The receptor set was obtained from a male donor with ankylosing spondylitis or in good health (not recorded which).

This clonotype was counted ten times or more. The chain carries TRBV7-8 and TRBJ1-4; the D gene is possibly TRBD1 (5 bases). The CDR3 is made up of 15 amino acids. Per the germline V gene, CDR1 is SGHVS and CDR2 is FQNEAQ. Trimming took off 5 bases at V and 3 bases at J, with 13 bases between the two ends. This CDR3 reads CASSPLRGSNEKLFF. In DNA form, the CDR3 reads TGTGCCAGCAGCCCGTTGCGGGGCTCTAATGAAAAACTGTTTTTT. The full variable domain, in which reference TRBV7-8 and TRBJ1-4 provide the parts outside the CDR3, is GAGVSQSPRYKVAKRGQDVALRCDPISGHVSLFWYQQALGQGPEFLTYFQNEAQLDKSGLPSDRFFAERPEGSVSTLKIQRTQQEDSAVYLCASSPLRGSNEKLFFGSGTQLSVL.

This clonotype was counted a few times. V usage is TRBV19 and J usage is TRBJ2-1; either TRBD1 or TRBD2 may fit D (5 bases each). Germline-derived CDR1 and CDR2 are LNHDA and SQIVND (reference sequence). Trimming took off 0 bases at V and 3 bases at J, with 15 bases between the two ends. This CDR3 comprises 17 residues. CDR3 amino acids: CASSIEGVWGYYNEQFF. The CDR3 coding sequence is TGTGCCAGTAGTATAGAGGGGGTATGGGGGTACTACAATGAGCAGTTCTTC.

The chain recombines TRBV7-2 with TRBJ2-1; 9 bases are a match to TRBD1. The V and J ends lost 5 bases and 12 bases, in that order; junction bases with no gene match: 8. The CDR3 consists of 13 residues. Germline CDR1 is SGHTA and CDR2 is FQGNSA. DNA of the CDR3: TGTGCCAGCAGCCTCCGACAGGGGGTAAGGCAGTTCTTC. Translating gives CASSLRQGVRQFF.

The CDR3 DNA follows: TGTGCCAGCAGCAATTACTACGAGCAGTACTTC. As protein: CASSNYYEQYF. The rearrangement links TRBV7-2 to TRBJ2-7; no reliable D call. The germline V gene encodes CDR1 SGHTA and CDR2 FQGNSA. The germline V and J ends were trimmed by 5 bases and 3 bases, with 5 bases remaining between them. This CDR3 spans 11 amino acids. Looking up the rest from reference TRBV7-2 and TRBJ2-7 gives the full variable domain: GAGVSQSPSNKVTEKGKDVELRCDPISGHTALYWYRQSLGQGLEFLIYFQGNSAPDKSGLPSDRFSAERTGGSVSTLTIQRTQQEDSAVYLCASSNYYEQYFGPGTRLTVT.

This clonotype has a count of ten or more. This chain links TRBV7-9 with TRBJ2-3, with 10 bases lining up with TRBD2. In germline, CDR1 is SEHNR, CDR2 FQNEAQ (reference sequence). The CDR3 is made up of 16 amino acids. The junction had 5 bases not matched to a gene; V was cut back by 3 bases and J by 2 bases. Here the CDR3 reads CASSFSSGSFTDTQYF. As DNA, the CDR3 is TGTGCCAGCAGCTTTTCTAGCGGGAGCTTCACAGATACGCAGTATTTT.

At least ten counts were recorded for this clonotype. J is TRBJ2-7 and V is TRBV7-2; 9 bases map to TRBD2. The CDR3 spans 17 residues. The junction had 10 bases not matched to a gene; V was cut back by 1 base and J by 3 bases. CDR1 and CDR2 (germline): SGHTA, FQGNSA. CDR3 coding DNA: TGTGCCAGCAGCTTAGGATTCGCTAGCGGGAATAGCTACGAGCAGTACTTC. Translating gives CASSLGFASGNSYEQYF.

A remark on this clonotype: This may stem from a read error, because a much larger clone lies one nucleotide away. V and J are TRBV15 and TRBJ2-6; possibly TRBD2 for D (6 bases). CDR3 length: 15 amino acids. In germline, CDR1 is LNHNV, CDR2 YYDKDF (reference sequence). The CDR3 DNA follows: TGTGCCACCAGCAGAGATTCTGGGGGGTTCAACGGCCTGACTTTC. It specifies CATSRDSGGFNGLTF.

About this clonotype itself: One end of the junction does not line up with germline, which may come from a read error. The V call is TRBV20-1, the J call TRBJ2-4; TRBD2 matches 10 bases. This CDR3 contains 19 residues. Germline V lookup: CDR1 DFQATT, CDR2 SNEGSKA (reference sequence). The CDR3 protein is CCARKTSGIIYDAKNIQYF. CDR3 nucleotide sequence: TGCTGTGCTAGAAAAACTAGCGGGATCATTTATGACGCCAAAAACATTCAGTACTTC.

This chain uses TRBV20-1 with TRBJ2-1, with TRBD2 as a possible D gene (6 bases). The V gene lost 6 bases and the J gene lost 4 bases, with 10 bases spanning the gap. Per germline, CDR1 DFQATT and CDR2 SNEGSKA (reference sequence). This CDR3 has 12 amino acids. CDR3 in amino acids: CSAETRYNEQFF. CDR3 nucleotide sequence: TGCAGTGCCGAGACTAGATACAATGAGCAGTTCTTC.

In its sample, this clonotype was seen many times. The chain combines TRBV7-8 with TRBJ2-5, with D maybe TRBD2 (5 bases). V was shortened by 6 bases and J by 4 bases, with 15 bases between the two germline ends. The germline CDR1 and CDR2 sequences are SGHVS and FQNEAQ. The CDR3 spans 14 residues. The CDR3 here is CASRQAEITETQYF. The CDR3 DNA sequence: TGTGCCAGCAGGCAAGCGGAGATTACAGAGACCCAGTACTTC. Full variable domain (remainder filled in from reference TRBV7-8 and TRBJ2-5): GAGVSQSPRYKVAKRGQDVALRCDPISGHVSLFWYQQALGQGPEFLTYFQNEAQLDKSGLPSDRFFAERPEGSVSTLKIQRTQQEDSAVYLCASRQAEITETQYFGPGTRLLVL.

This chain connects TRBV10-3 to TRBJ1-4; maybe TRBD1 (6 bases). The CDR3 has 16 amino acids. Per germline, CDR1 ENHRY and CDR2 SYGVKD. V was shortened by 2 bases and J by 1 base, with 11 bases between the two germline ends. As DNA, the CDR3 is TGTGCCATCAGTGAGCCCGCACAGGGAACTAATGAAAAACTGTTTTTT. Translation: CAISEPAQGTNEKLFF.